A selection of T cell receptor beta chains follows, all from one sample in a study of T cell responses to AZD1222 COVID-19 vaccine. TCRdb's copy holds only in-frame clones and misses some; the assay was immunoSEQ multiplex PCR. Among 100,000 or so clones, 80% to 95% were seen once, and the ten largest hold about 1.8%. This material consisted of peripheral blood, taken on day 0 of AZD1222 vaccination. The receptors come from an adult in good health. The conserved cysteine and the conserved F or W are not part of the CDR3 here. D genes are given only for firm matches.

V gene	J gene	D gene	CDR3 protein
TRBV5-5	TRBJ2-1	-	ASSPFPYNEQF
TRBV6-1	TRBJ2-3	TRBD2	ASSDDPPGLAADTQY
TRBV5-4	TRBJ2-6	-	ASSSQSGANVLT
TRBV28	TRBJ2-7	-	ASSFLTGLREQY
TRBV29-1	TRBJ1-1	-	SVEYEMNTEAF
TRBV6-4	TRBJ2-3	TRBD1	ASSRQGDADTQY
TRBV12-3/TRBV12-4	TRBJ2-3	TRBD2	ASSLAGTSGTL
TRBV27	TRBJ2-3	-	ASSSMGELTDTQY
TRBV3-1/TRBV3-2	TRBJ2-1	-	ASSQRGSGEQF
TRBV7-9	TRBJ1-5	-	ASSGIPRDQPQH
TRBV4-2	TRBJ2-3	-	ASSQDPEGPNTDTQY
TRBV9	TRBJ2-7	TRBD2	ASSVGSGLAGENEQY
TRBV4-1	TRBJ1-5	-	ASSQDPSNQPQH
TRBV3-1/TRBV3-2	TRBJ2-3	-	ASSHRSSVQTDTQY
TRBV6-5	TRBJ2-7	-	ASRLVDYEQY
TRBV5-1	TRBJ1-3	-	ASSLALQSSGNTIY
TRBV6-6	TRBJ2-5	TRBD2	ASSPLAEETQY
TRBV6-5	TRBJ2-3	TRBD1	ASSRGQGTTDTQY
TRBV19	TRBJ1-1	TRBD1	ASSQGAIGEAF
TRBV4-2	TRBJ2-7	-	ASSHPDSTYEQY
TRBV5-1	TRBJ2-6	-	ASSLEGSYSGANVLT
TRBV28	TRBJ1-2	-	ASSFRGGFGYT
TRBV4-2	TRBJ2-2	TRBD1	ASSPDRGPGELF
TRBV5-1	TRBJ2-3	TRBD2	ASSFSGTSQDTQY
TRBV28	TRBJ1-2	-	ASSLGQSYGYT
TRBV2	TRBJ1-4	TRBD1	ASSPRQGYNEKLF
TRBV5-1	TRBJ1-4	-	ASKGTIDEKLF